The next 17 T cell receptor beta chains were all read from a single sample in a study of early T cells in non-severe SARS-CoV-2 infection. TCRdb reprocessed the 5' RACE reads via MiXCR and lists one record per CDR3 protein. The table has 50,000 to 85,000 distinct CDR3 sequences, less than 9.5% seen once; the top ten hold approximately 3%. The source material was whole blood. All receptors come from an adult who was a healthcare worker with PCR-confirmed SARS-CoV-2 infection or an uninfected control (not recorded which).

J is TRBJ2-3 and V is TRBV29-1; D may be TRBD2 (6 bases). Per germline, CDR1 SQVTM and CDR2 ANQGSEA. The CDR3 is 14 amino acids. Trimming shortened V by 0 bases and J by 8 bases, and 15 bases separated the two germline ends. Here the CDR3 DNA reads TGCAGCGTTGAAGAGAGGGGAGGTAGTGGTACGCAGTATTTT. Its translation: CSVEERGGSGTQYF.

The rearrangement uses TRBV20-1 and TRBJ2-1; D is perhaps TRBD1 (6 bases). The length of the CDR3 is 13 residues. The V gene lost 3 bases and the J gene lost 3 bases, with 9 bases spanning the gap. CDR1 is DFQATT and CDR2 is SNEGSKA in the germline V gene (reference sequence). Here the CDR3 reads CSASQGYYNEQFF. As DNA, the CDR3 is TGCAGTGCTAGTCAGGGGTACTACAATGAGCAGTTCTTC.

The chain joins TRBV7-3 to TRBJ1-2; 10 bases are shared with TRBD1. Germline V gives CDR1 SGHTA, CDR2 FQGTGA. J was trimmed by 5 bases and V by 6 bases; bases with no gene match: 9. The CDR3 loop spans 15 amino acids. CDR3 sequence (DNA): TGTGCCAGCAGGAGTCCGGGACAGGGGAATTATGGCTACACCTTC. Translation gives CASRSPGQGNYGYTF.

The sample holds a few counts of this clonotype. The chain carries TRBV20-1 and TRBJ2-1, with 9 bases aligning to TRBD2. Losses at the gene ends were 3 bases for V and 6 bases for J; bases not matched to a gene: 6. Germline lookup yields CDR1 DFQATT and CDR2 SNEGSKA (reference sequence). The CDR3 spans 14 residues. CDR3 bases: TGCAGTGCTAGCTGGGCGGGAGGGCGCAATGAGCAGTTCTTC. This encodes CSASWAGGRNEQFF.

This clonotype was found a few times. V is TRBV28 and J is TRBJ2-2, with 15 bases fitting TRBD2. The V and J ends lost 0 bases and 6 bases, in that order; junction bases with no gene match: 2. The CDR3 spans 17 residues. From germline, CDR1 is MDHEN and CDR2 SYDVKM. The CDR3 sequence: CASSLWGLAGGPGELFF. CDR3 coding DNA: TGTGCCAGCAGTTTATGGGGACTAGCGGGAGGCCCCGGGGAGCTGTTTTTT.

The chain links TRBV7-2 to TRBJ2-3; TRBD1 aligns across 7 bases. The CDR3 consists of 14 residues. Trimming removed 4 bases from V and 6 bases from J; junction bases left unmatched: 7. CDR1 and CDR2 from the germline V gene are SGHTA and FQGNSA. The CDR3 here is CASSSDRVTDTQYF. The CDR3 DNA is TGTGCCAGCAGCTCCGACAGGGTAACGGATACGCAGTATTTT.

In its sample, this clonotype was seen many times. This chain joins TRBV10-3 and TRBJ2-7, with 12 nucleotides matching TRBD2. The CDR3 has 22 amino acids. Looked up from germline, CDR1 is ENHRY and CDR2 is SYGVKD. V shed 4 bases, J shed 1 base, and the junction held 23 bases outside the gene matches. CDR3 sequence reads: CAISGGTPIPSGRARASYEQYF. The CDR3 DNA follows: TGTGCCATCAGTGGTGGGACACCTATCCCTAGCGGGAGGGCCAGGGCTTCCTACGAGCAGTACTTC.

This clonotype has more than one count but fewer than ten. The chain is built from TRBV20-1 and TRBJ2-3; 12 bases match TRBD2. Unmatched junction bases numbered 5, after V lost 2 bases and J lost 8 bases. The CDR3 has 14 residues. Germline CDR1 is DFQATT and CDR2 is SNEGSKA (reference sequence). This CDR3 reads CSARLGLAGGTQYF. For the CDR3, the DNA is TGCAGTGCTAGACTGGGACTAGCGGGTGGTACGCAGTATTTT.

In its sample, this clonotype was seen many times. The chain couples TRBV20-1 to TRBJ2-3; 9 bases line up with TRBD2. The CDR3 spans 15 residues. In germline, CDR1 is DFQATT, CDR2 SNEGSKA (reference sequence). V shed 3 bases, J shed 2 bases, and the junction held 6 bases outside the gene matches. CDR3 in amino acids: CSASMASGNTDTQYF. In nucleotides, the CDR3 is TGCAGTGCTAGTATGGCTAGCGGGAACACAGATACGCAGTATTTT.

Only a few counts were recorded for this clonotype. This chain joins TRBV7-3 and TRBJ2-2; TRBD1 is a possible D gene (5 bases). The CDR3 is made up of 14 amino acids. Germline V gene lookup returns CDR1 SGHTA and CDR2 FQGTGA. V lost 1 base, J lost 4 bases, and 7 bases lay in between. The CDR3 region is CASSLSQGTGELFF. In DNA, the CDR3 is TGTGCCAGCAGCTTAAGTCAGGGCACCGGGGAGCTGTTTTTT.

This clonotype was seen many times. The chain combines TRBV6-4 with TRBJ2-5, with 8 bases that match TRBD1. The V and J ends lost 0 bases and 2 bases, in that order; junction bases with no gene match: 2. Germline-derived CDR1 and CDR2 are MRHNA and SNTAGT. The CDR3 runs to 15 residues. The CDR3 DNA reads TGTGCCAGCAGTGACTCGCAGGGGGCGCAAGAGACCCAGTACTTC. The encoded protein is CASSDSQGAQETQYF.

The chain links TRBV5-1 to TRBJ2-6; TRBD1 matches 8 bases. The CDR3 has 18 amino acids. The V segment lost 4 bases and the J segment 1 base; nucleotides outside the gene matches: 10. Germline CDR1 and CDR2: SGHRS and YFSETQ. This CDR3 is CASSPRQGSGSGANVLTF. DNA for the CDR3: TGCGCCAGCAGCCCCAGACAGGGGTCCGGATCTGGGGCCAACGTCCTGACTTTC.

This clonotype appeared a few times. V and J are TRBV10-3 and TRBJ2-7, with D perhaps TRBD1 or TRBD2 (8 bases each). This CDR3 comprises 17 residues. V dropped 2 bases and J dropped 0 bases, with 17 bases sitting between them. From germline, CDR1 is ENHRY and CDR2 SYGVKD. The CDR3 reads CAISEPRQGTSSYEQYF. The CDR3 coding sequence is TGTGCCATCAGTGAGCCACGACAGGGGACTAGCTCCTACGAGCAGTACTTC.

This clonotype has at least ten counts. This chain links TRBV11-2 with TRBJ2-3; D unresolved. This CDR3 comprises 13 residues. Trimming cost V 1 base and J 4 bases, with 6 bases left between them. Looked up from germline, CDR1 is SGHAT and CDR2 is FQNNGV. The CDR3 sequence: CASSLAGADTQYF. The CDR3 DNA follows: TGTGCCAGCAGCTTAGCCGGAGCAGATACGCAGTATTTT.

This clonotype was observed a few times. The V call is TRBV12-3 or TRBV12-4, the J call TRBJ1-1; no clear D gene. This CDR3 has 13 amino acids. Trimming pared 4 bases from V and 5 bases from J, leaving 11 bases between. The CDR3 region has the DNA TGTGCCAGCAGTTCCCTGGGGAGGACTGAAGCTTTCTTT. It specifies CASSSLGRTEAFF.

This clonotype has only a few counts. CDR3 coding DNA: TGTGCCAGCAGTTCCCGACTAGCGGCTGAATACACAGATACGCAGTATTTT. Translating it yields CASSSRLAAEYTDTQYF. The V call is TRBV12-3 or TRBV12-4, the J call TRBJ2-3, with 9 bases that match TRBD2. The CDR3 runs to 17 residues. Germline trimming cut 4 bases from V and 2 bases from J; bases unmatched to any gene: 10.

This clonotype was seen repeatedly, ten times or more. This chain links TRBV20-1 with TRBJ1-5; D gene uncertain. CDR3 length equals 14 residues. CDR1 and CDR2 (germline): DFQATT, SNEGSKA (reference sequence). This chain's CDR3 is CSGRELGSNQPQHF. The CDR3 region has the DNA TGCAGCGGGAGAGAGCTGGGCTCCAATCAGCCCCAGCATTTT.